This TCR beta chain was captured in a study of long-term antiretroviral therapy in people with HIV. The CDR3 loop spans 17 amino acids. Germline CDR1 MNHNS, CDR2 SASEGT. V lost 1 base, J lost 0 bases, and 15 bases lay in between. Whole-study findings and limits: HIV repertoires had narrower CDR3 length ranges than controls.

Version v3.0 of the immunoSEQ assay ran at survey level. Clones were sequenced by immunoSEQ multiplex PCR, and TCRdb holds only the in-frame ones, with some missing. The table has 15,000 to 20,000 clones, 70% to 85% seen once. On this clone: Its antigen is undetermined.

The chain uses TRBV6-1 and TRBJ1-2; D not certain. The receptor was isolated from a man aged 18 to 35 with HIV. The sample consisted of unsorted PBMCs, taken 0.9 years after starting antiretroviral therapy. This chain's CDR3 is CASSEGGKEFANYGYTF. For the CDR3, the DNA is TGTGCCAGCAGTGAAGGAGGGAAGGAATTCGCTAACTATGGCTACACCTTC.